The clone carrying this T cell receptor beta chain was seen only a few times. Its matching antigen is unknown. This specimen comes from a study of T-cell memory formation after mild COVID-19. Study results and caveats: Pre-infection memory already had some responding clones, implying cross-reactive memory joined. CD4+ contracting clones were found mainly in CM and EM, and CD8+ ones in EMRA. Whether second-wave clones peaking at day 37 were SARS-CoV-2 specific went unconfirmed.

The CDR3 is 13 amino acids. Germline CDR1 is SNHLY and CDR2 is FYNNEI. Trimming cost V 6 bases and J 1 base, with 7 bases left between them. One entry per CDR3 protein, called by TCRdb with MiXCR from the 5' RACE reads. The sample has a few hundred thousand distinct CDR3 sequences, approximately 30% seen once; the top ten hold about an eighth. The gene calls are TRBV2 and TRBJ2-1; unclear D gene. This TCR came from an adult woman who had mild COVID-19 (a few samples of this study predate the infection). Cell type and time point are not known. The sample comprised PBMCs or a T cell subset sorted from them (not recorded which). Written as DNA, the CDR3 is TGTGCCAGCAGCACCATATCCTACAATGAGCAGTTCTTC. Protein product: CASSTISYNEQFF.